Below are 20 T cell receptor beta chains sequenced from a single sample in a study of neoadjuvant anti-PD-1 for oral cavity cancer. Generated by immunoSEQ multiplex PCR, the TCRdb table keeps only in-frame clones and is missing some. The sample carries about 7,200 clones, nearly 55% recorded once. The material sequenced was tumor tissue, taken before nivolumab (anti-PD-1) treatment. These receptor sequences come from a person between 40 and 80 years old with oral cavity squamous cell carcinoma.

The rearrangement links TRBV6-6 to TRBJ2-3, with a weak D call TRBD1 (6 bases). V was cut by 6 bases and J by 2 bases, with 15 bases left in between. The CDR3 has 15 residues. Germline V CDR1 and CDR2: MNHNY, SVGAGI (reference sequence). Here the CDR3 DNA reads TGTGCCAGCAGAGAGGACAGAGATTACACAGATACGCAGTATTTT. Translated, it gives CASREDRDYTDTQYF.

The chain couples TRBV14 to TRBJ1-1; no definite D call. CDR1 SGHDN and CDR2 FVKESK come from the germline V gene. CDR3 length equals 12 residues. Trimming shortened V by 2 bases and J by 0 bases, and 1 base separated the two germline ends. The CDR3 here is CASSQLNTEAFF. The CDR3 nucleotides read TGTGCCAGCAGCCAACTGAACACTGAAGCTTTCTTT.

This chain connects TRBV5-1 to TRBJ1-5; TRBD1 matches at 8 bases. Germline CDR1 SGHRS, CDR2 YFSETQ. This CDR3 comprises 17 residues. With 1 base clipped from V and 7 bases from J, the junction kept 13 bases outside the gene matches. Here the CDR3 reads CASSLYPGTGGRQPQHF. The CDR3 region has the DNA TGCGCCAGCAGCTTGTATCCCGGGACAGGTGGTCGGCAGCCCCAGCATTTT. Based on the CDR3 plus reference TRBV5-1 and TRBJ1-5, the full variable domain is KAGVTQTPRYLIKTRGQQVTLSCSPISGHRSVSWYQQTPGQGLQFLFEYFSETQRNKGNFPGRFSGRQFSNSRSEMNVSTLELGDSALYLCASSLYPGTGGRQPQHFGDGTRLSIL.

The gene calls are TRBV2 and TRBJ2-5, with TRBD2 matching over 8 bases. Trimming at V came to 6 bases and at J to 3 bases, leaving 0 bases not matched to a gene. Germline V gives CDR1 SNHLY, CDR2 FYNNEI. The CDR3 spans 12 residues. The CDR3 here is CASRGLEETQYF. The CDR3 DNA follows: TGTGCCAGCAGGGGACTAGAAGAGACCCAGTACTTC.

The rearrangement links TRBV10-2 to TRBJ2-1; 8 bases fit TRBD1. Trimming took 10 bases from V and 4 from J; bases not matched to a gene: 6. This CDR3 spans 13 amino acids. Germline V gene sequence: CDR1 WSHSY, CDR2 SAAADI. The CDR3 spells CATRDRTYNEQFF. CDR3 DNA: TGCGCCACCAGGGACAGGACATACAATGAGCAGTTCTTC.

The chain links TRBV2 to TRBJ1-2, with D possibly matching TRBD1 (5 bases). V was pared by 9 bases and J by 0 bases, with 20 bases between. The CDR3 spans 16 residues. Germline loops: CDR1 SNHLY, CDR2 FYNNEI. CDR3 protein: CAREVGTVQANYGYTF. DNA for the CDR3: TGTGCCAGAGAGGTCGGGACTGTTCAAGCTAACTATGGCTACACCTTC. Complete variable domain (other parts from reference TRBV2 and TRBJ1-2): EPEVTQTPSHQVTQMGQEVILRCVPISNHLYFYWYRQILGQKVEFLVSFYNNEISEKSEIFDDQFSVERPDGSNFTLKIRSTKLEDSAMYFCAREVGTVQANYGYTFGSGTRLTVV.

The rearrangement joins TRBV11-2 to TRBJ2-5; 14 bases are shared with TRBD2. CDR3 length: 17 residues. Germline V gene data show CDR1 as SGHAT and CDR2 as FQNNGV. J gave up 9 bases and V 0 bases, and 9 bases lay outside the gene matches. CDR3 sequence: CASSLDRTSGRTVAQYF. In DNA form, the CDR3 reads TGTGCCAGCAGCTTAGATCGGACTAGCGGGAGGACGGTGGCCCAGTACTTC.

The rearrangement joins TRBV19 to TRBJ2-2; 10 positions match TRBD2. The CDR3 length is 15 residues. The germline gives CDR1 LNHDA, CDR2 SQIVND (reference sequence). J was trimmed by 1 base and V by 6 bases; bases with no gene match: 2. CDR3 bases: TGTGCCAGTAGGGCTAGCGGGAGGAACACCGGGGAGCTGTTTTTT. This sequence encodes CASRASGRNTGELFF.

Worth noting for this clone: The germline gene is not matched at one end of the junction; a read error may be the cause. The chain employs TRBV7-8 and TRBJ2-3; 7 bases are a match to TRBD2. CDR1 is SGHVS and CDR2 is FQNEAQ in the germline V gene. There are 15 residues in the CDR3. CDR3 coding DNA: TGTGCCAGCAGTTTAGCGGGCCCTCAGGAAGATACGCAGTATTTT. Translated: CASSLAGPQEDTQYF.

The chain couples TRBV6-6 to TRBJ2-7; 10 nucleotides line up with TRBD1. This CDR3 is built from 14 residues. Germline V gene data show CDR1 as MNHNY and CDR2 as SVGAGI (reference sequence). With V trimmed by 5 bases and J by 4 bases, 5 bases remained unmatched. This CDR3 reads CASSQRTGGYEQYF. CDR3 nucleotide sequence: TGTGCCAGCAGTCAAAGGACAGGGGGGTACGAGCAGTACTTC.

This clone showed up just a few times. DNA for the CDR3: TGTGCCAGCAGCAGGGACAGGGGTAGAATCTCCGGGGAGCTGTTTTTT. It translates to CASSRDRGRISGELFF. The J gene is TRBJ2-2, the V gene TRBV13; 10 bases align to TRBD1. Germline CDR1 PRHDT, CDR2 FYEKMQ (reference sequence). V trimming: 5 bases; J trimming: 6 bases; junction bases outside the gene matches: 9. The CDR3 is 16 amino acids. Based on the CDR3 plus reference TRBV13 and TRBJ2-2, the full variable domain is AAGVIQSPRHLIKEKRETATLKCYPIPRHDTVYWYQQGPGQDPQFLISFYEKMQSDKGSIPDRFSAQQFSDYHSELNMSSLELGDSALYFCASSRDRGRISGELFFGEGSRLTVL.

A few counts support this clone. This chain joins TRBV2 and TRBJ2-1; 7 nucleotides agree with TRBD1. This CDR3 region has 12 residues. Per the germline V gene, CDR1 is SNHLY and CDR2 is FYNNEI. Trimming cost V 5 bases and J 9 bases; bases outside gene matches: 4. The CDR3 DNA is TGTGCCAGCAGTCCGGACAGGATTGAGCAGTTCTTC. Amino acid sequence: CASSPDRIEQFF.

The rearrangement joins TRBV6-5 to TRBJ2-3; D call uncertain. V was shortened by 7 bases and J by 0 bases, with 8 bases between the two germline ends. There are 13 residues in the CDR3. CDR1 and CDR2 (germline): MNHEY, SVGAGI. CDR3 amino acids: CASTLGSTDTQYF. CDR3 nucleotides: TGTGCCAGCACCCTCGGGAGCACAGATACGCAGTATTTT.

This clone was detected only once. The chain uses TRBV28 and TRBJ1-2, with a possible D match to TRBD1 (5 bases). Germline values: CDR1 MDHEN, CDR2 SYDVKM. The CDR3 extends over 14 amino acids. The V end lost 5 bases, the J end lost 3 bases, and 13 bases lay between the germline ends. DNA for the CDR3: TGTGCCAGCAGTATTGGGGGAAGGGACTATGGCTACACCTTC. Protein product: CASSIGGRDYGYTF.

The genes are TRBV5-4 and TRBJ2-2; 12 bases agree with TRBD1. Germline lookup yields CDR1 SGHNT and CDR2 YYREEE (reference sequence). The junction had 10 bases not matched to a gene; V was cut back by 5 bases and J by 5 bases. The CDR3 is 17 amino acids. The CDR3 here is CASRQGTGGPRTGELFF. The CDR3 DNA follows: TGTGCCAGCAGGCAAGGGACAGGGGGCCCAAGGACCGGGGAGCTGTTTTTT.

This clone was picked up a small number of times. V and J are TRBV29-1 and TRBJ1-2, with 7 bases lining up with TRBD1. V shed 4 bases and J 4 bases; nucleotides not matched to a gene: 9. Germline V CDR1 and CDR2: SQVTM, ANQGSEA. This CDR3 comprises 14 residues. CDR3 sequence (DNA): TGCAGCGTTGGGACAGGCCTCCCTTTCTATGGCTACACCTTC. Protein sequence: CSVGTGLPFYGYTF.

This clone was picked up a small number of times. This chain uses TRBV18 with TRBJ2-2; D unresolved. The CDR3 is 14 residues long. V lost 2 bases and J 7 bases, leaving 11 bases between the germline ends. Germline CDR1 reads KGHSH; CDR2 reads LQKENI. The DNA of the CDR3 is TGTGCCAGCTCACCATCGGTGAGCGACGGGGAGCTGTTTTTT. Translation gives CASSPSVSDGELFF. Full variable domain (remainder filled in from reference TRBV18 and TRBJ2-2): NAGVMQNPRHLVRRRGQEARLRCSPMKGHSHVYWYRQLPEEGLKFMVYLQKENIIDESGMPKERFSAEFPKEGPSILRIQQVVRGDSAAYFCASSPSVSDGELFFGEGSRLTVL.

There are a few counts of this clone. This sequence joins TRBV7-3 and TRBJ2-7, with D possibly being TRBD2 (5 bases). This CDR3 is built from 15 residues. V gave up 2 bases and J gave up 4 bases, with 15 bases separating them. Germline V lookup: CDR1 SGHTA, CDR2 FQGTGA. Here the CDR3 reads CASSLLAEARYEQYF. The CDR3 bases are TGTGCCAGCAGCTTACTAGCCGAAGCCCGTTACGAGCAGTACTTC.

V is TRBV25-1 and J is TRBJ2-7; unclear D gene. Between the trimmed V and J ends, which lost 3 bases and 5 bases, there was a span of 2 bases. Germline V CDR1 and CDR2: MGHDK, SYGVNS. CDR3 length equals 10 residues. CDR3 residues: CASSENEQYF. CDR3 sequence (DNA): TGTGCCAGCAGTGAGAACGAGCAGTACTTC.

In its sample, this clone was seen a few times. The chain carries TRBV13 and TRBJ1-2; the D is unclear. Germline V gene data show CDR1 as PRHDT and CDR2 as FYEKMQ (reference sequence). V lost 0 bases and J lost 0, with 8 bases in between. The length of the CDR3 is 15 residues. The CDR3 sequence is CASSLGGRPNYGYTF. CDR3 in DNA: TGTGCCAGCAGCTTAGGTGGCAGGCCTAACTATGGCTACACCTTC.